Below, 17 T cell receptor beta chains from the same sample are listed, as sequenced in a study of neurological immune-mediated disorders. Time point noted: technical triplicate 2. Each CDR3 protein gets one entry after TCRdb re-called the 5' RACE reads with MiXCR. This sample yields about 59,000 distinct CDR3 sequences, of which nearly 25% are seen a single time; about 4.3% belongs to the top ten. The sample taken for sequencing was PBMCs. The receptor set was obtained from a man aged 55 to 70 with HTLV-1-associated myelopathy (HAM/TSP).

This clonotype came up once. The rearrangement links TRBV29-1 to TRBJ2-1, with 10 bases aligning to TRBD2. Germline V gene lookup returns CDR1 SQVTM and CDR2 ANQGSEA. This CDR3 comprises 16 residues. Trimming removed 3 bases from V and 8 bases from J; junction bases left unmatched: 13. The CDR3 bases are TGCAGCGTTGACCACCTTCCTAGCGGGAGTAAGGATGAGCAGTTCTTC. This gives the protein CSVDHLPSGSKDEQFF.

This clonotype was seen many times. The chain links TRBV5-1 to TRBJ1-1; D is undetermined. Germline values: CDR1 SGHRS, CDR2 YFSETQ. CDR3 length: 15 amino acids. Trimming took off 0 bases at V and 6 bases at J, with 15 bases between the two ends. The CDR3 DNA reads as TGCGCCAGCAGCTTGGCGGTTGGGTCACGGGCTGAAGCTTTCTTT. This translates into CASSLAVGSRAEAFF. The full variable domain, with the rest looked up from reference TRBV5-1 and TRBJ1-1, is KAGVTQTPRYLIKTRGQQVTLSCSPISGHRSVSWYQQTPGQGLQFLFEYFSETQRNKGNFPGRFSGRQFSNSRSEMNVSTLELGDSALYLCASSLAVGSRAEAFFGQGTRLTVV.

Remarks on this clonotype: Being one base from a much bigger clone, this may be a read error. This chain connects TRBV29-1 to TRBJ2-3; D is unclear. The CDR3 has 12 residues. The V end was cut by 8 bases, the J end by 4 bases, with 13 bases between. Germline CDR1 is SQVTM and CDR2 is ANQGSEA. CDR3 in amino acids: CSILDGADTQYF. The CDR3 DNA reads TGCAGCATCCTCGATGGTGCAGATACGCAGTATTTT.

About this clonotype itself: Possible read error: a much larger clone is one base away. The chain combines TRBV5-1 with TRBJ2-3, with 14 bases lining up with TRBD2. Germline loops: CDR1 SGHRS, CDR2 YFSETQ. This CDR3 contains 15 residues. J was trimmed by 5 bases and V by 3 bases; bases with no gene match: 2. CDR3 protein: CASSSGLAGVDTQYF. CDR3 nucleotides: TGCGCCAGCAGCTCGGGACTAGCGGGAGTAGATACGCAGTATTTT.

This clonotype was counted many times. The genes are TRBV2 and TRBJ2-7; 12 bases line up with TRBD1. The V and J ends lost 5 bases and 4 bases, in that order; junction bases with no gene match: 6. Germline V lookup: CDR1 SNHLY, CDR2 FYNNEI. The CDR3 totals 15 residues. The CDR3 loop reads CASSSGTGGGYEQYF. In DNA form, the CDR3 reads TGTGCCAGCAGTTCCGGGACAGGGGGCGGGTACGAGCAGTACTTC.

This clonotype was picked up many times. The genes are TRBV6-8 and TRBJ2-7, with D possibly being TRBD1 or TRBD2 (5 bases each). The CDR3 extends over 14 amino acids. The V and J ends lost 6 bases and 2 bases respectively, with 14 bases between them. CDR1 and CDR2 (germline): MNHGY, SAAAGT. CDR3 loop: CASRCSRDPYEQYF. The DNA of the CDR3 is TGTGCCAGCAGATGTTCCCGGGACCCCTACGAGCAGTACTTC.

This clonotype was found many times. The genes are TRBV20-1 and TRBJ1-1; the D is unclear. From germline, CDR1 is DFQATT and CDR2 SNEGSKA (reference sequence). The CDR3 is 15 amino acids. V was clipped by 0 bases and J by 4 bases, with 15 bases between them. The CDR3 nucleotides read TGCAGTGCTAGAGATCGAGGGAGCAGCCCCACTGAAGCTTTCTTT. Translating it yields CSARDRGSSPTEAFF.

This chain joins TRBV10-2 and TRBJ2-3; perhaps D is TRBD1 or TRBD2 (6 bases each). This CDR3 region has 15 residues. Per germline, CDR1 WSHSY and CDR2 SAAADI. The V end lost 7 bases, the J end lost 4 bases, and 18 bases lay between the germline ends. CDR3 region: CASTEGGVGADTQYF. For the CDR3, the DNA is TGCGCCAGCACAGAGGGGGGAGTAGGTGCAGATACGCAGTATTTT.

This clonotype was recorded a few times. The junction differs from germline at one of its ends, possibly a read error. The chain links TRBV19 to TRBJ2-7; tentative D call: TRBD2 (6 bases). The length of the CDR3 is 15 residues. Germline CDR1 and CDR2: LNHDA and SQIVND (reference sequence). In DNA, the CDR3 is TGTGCTAGTAGTATGGGGGGTCCAGGACTCTACGAGCAGTACTTC. This sequence encodes CASSMGGPGLYEQYF. Looking up the rest from reference TRBV19 and TRBJ2-7 gives the full variable domain: DGGITQSPKYLFRKEGQNVTLSCEQNLNHDAMYWYRQDPGQGLRLIYYSQIVNDFQKGDIAEGYSVSREKKESFPLTVTSAQKNPTAFYLCASSMGGPGLYEQYFGPGTRLTVT.

This clonotype occurred many times. In DNA form, the CDR3 reads TGCAGTGCTATGCGGGAGGGGGGGTACACAGATACGCAGTATTTT. Protein product: CSAMREGGYTDTQYF. The V call is TRBV20-1, the J call TRBJ2-3; 9 nucleotides line up with TRBD2. The CDR3 runs to 15 residues. V lost 4 bases to trimming and J lost 2 bases; unmatched junction nucleotides: 7. Looked up from germline, CDR1 is DFQATT and CDR2 is SNEGSKA (reference sequence).

This clonotype came up many times. V and J are TRBV5-1 and TRBJ2-1, with 7 bases aligning to TRBD2. CDR3 length: 16 amino acids. Germline assignment: CDR1 SGHRS and CDR2 YFSETQ. V was pared by 5 bases and J by 0 bases, with 8 bases of the junction left unmatched. CDR3 region: CASRSVGGSSYNEQFF. The CDR3 nucleotides are TGCGCCAGCAGATCTGTTGGCGGGAGCTCCTACAATGAGCAGTTCTTC.

The rearrangement joins TRBV12-3 or TRBV12-4 to TRBJ1-1; D perhaps matches TRBD1 (5 bases). V was clipped by 5 bases and J by 8 bases, with 12 bases between them. CDR3 size: 12 residues. The CDR3 spells CASSLGRLEAFF. The CDR3 DNA reads as TGTGCCAGCAGTCTGGGACGGTTAGAAGCTTTCTTT.

This clonotype was observed at least ten times. The chain joins TRBV7-2 to TRBJ2-1; D remains ambiguous. V shed 0 bases and J shed 11 bases, with 14 bases lying between them. In germline, CDR1 is SGHTA, CDR2 FQGNSA. The length of the CDR3 is 14 residues. The CDR3 region has the DNA TGTGCCAGCAGCTTAGCGGGCTCAGGACCGAAGCAGTTCTTC. Protein sequence: CASSLAGSGPKQFF.

The table lists this clonotype with many counts. The rearrangement uses TRBV5-1 and TRBJ2-1, with a possible D match to TRBD2 (6 bases). V shed 0 bases and J shed 14 bases, with 15 bases lying between them. This CDR3 has 13 amino acids. Germline V gene sequence: CDR1 SGHRS, CDR2 YFSETQ. DNA of the CDR3: TGCGCCAGCAGCTTGGCCACCGGGTCGGGGGAGTTCTTC. Its translation: CASSLATGSGEFF. The variable domain in full, with the rest retrieved from reference TRBV5-1 and TRBJ2-1, is KAGVTQTPRYLIKTRGQQVTLSCSPISGHRSVSWYQQTPGQGLQFLFEYFSETQRNKGNFPGRFSGRQFSNSRSEMNVSTLELGDSALYLCASSLATGSGEFFGPGTRLTVL.

This clonotype was counted at least ten times. The chain is built from TRBV20-1 and TRBJ2-7; 9 nucleotides align to TRBD1. After removal of 4 bases from V and 6 bases from J, the junction contained 16 bases not matched to a gene. Germline CDR1 is DFQATT and CDR2 is SNEGSKA (reference sequence). The CDR3 runs to 16 residues. CDR3 sequence reads: CSATSPGTGKGVEQYF. The CDR3 bases are TGCAGTGCTACCTCTCCCGGGACAGGGAAAGGGGTCGAGCAGTACTTC.

In this sample, this clonotype turned up many times. The chain uses TRBV10-3 and TRBJ2-1; D might be TRBD1 or TRBD2, each matching 5 bases. The germline CDR1 and CDR2 sequences are ENHRY and SYGVKD. The CDR3 loop spans 18 amino acids. Trimming pared 0 bases from V and 8 bases from J, leaving 23 bases between. In DNA form, the CDR3 reads TGTGCCATCAGTGAGTCGAGGATGGGACCCATGTCTGGGGATGAGCAGTTCTTC. Encoded protein: CAISESRMGPMSGDEQFF.

This clonotype appeared many times. This chain connects TRBV7-3 to TRBJ2-2; unclear D gene. There are 15 residues in the CDR3. Germline V gene sequence: CDR1 SGHTA, CDR2 FQGTGA. The V end lost 5 bases, the J end lost 0 bases, and 10 bases lay between the germline ends. The CDR3 sequence is CASSPTSANTGELFF. In DNA, the CDR3 is TGTGCCAGCAGCCCGACCTCTGCGAACACCGGGGAGCTGTTTTTT.